One and the same sample provided the 26 T cell receptor beta chains below, sequenced in a study of T cells in Graves' hyperthyroidism and ophthalmopathy. The TCR beta CDR3 regions underwent amplification using RNA transcripts as the source. The HTBI primer set was used in a first-round RT-PCR of the TCR CDR3. Via MiXCR, TCRdb re-called the multiplex PCR reads, giving one row per CDR3 protein. Of about 500,000 distinct CDR3 sequences in the sample, about 16% were seen once. The sequenced material came from blood. These receptor sequences come from a young woman with Graves' ophthalmopathy.

This clonotype was seen more than once but under ten times. The chain employs TRBV6-2 or TRBV6-3 and TRBJ1-5; a weak D match, TRBD1 (5 bases). Trimming cost V 0 bases and J 7 bases, with 10 bases left between them. Per germline, CDR1 MNHEY and CDR2 SVGEGT. The CDR3 consists of 14 residues. The CDR3 coding sequence is TGTGCCAGCAGTTACTCAACAACAGGCCAGCCCCAGCATTTT. Its translation: CASSYSTTGQPQHF.

This clonotype was found many times. The chain joins TRBV2 to TRBJ2-7; tentatively, D is TRBD1 (6 bases). Trimming shortened V by 0 bases and J by 4 bases, and 25 bases separated the two germline ends. The CDR3 sequence is 19 residues long. Germline V gene lookup returns CDR1 SNHLY and CDR2 FYNNEI. CDR3 in DNA: TGTGCCAGCAGTGAAGCGAAGGGTTCCGGGACACTTTCCTTTTACGAGCAGTACTTC. It encodes CASSEAKGSGTLSFYEQYF.

The rearrangement uses TRBV24-1 and TRBJ2-1; the match to TRBD2 covers 7 bases. Looked up from germline, CDR1 is KGHDR and CDR2 is SFDVKD. This CDR3 region has 16 residues. J was trimmed by 0 bases and V by 0 bases; bases with no gene match: 1. CDR3 DNA: TGTGCCACCAGTGATTTGGCTAGCGGCTCCTACAATGAGCAGTTCTTC. Translating it yields CATSDLASGSYNEQFF.

The chain is built from TRBV20-1 and TRBJ2-2; D might be TRBD1 or TRBD2, each matching 5 bases. Trimming removed 6 bases from V and 6 bases from J, with 17 bases in between. Germline V CDR1 and CDR2: DFQATT, SNEGSKA (reference sequence). The CDR3 is 14 residues long. The CDR3 protein is CSAKDRGRAGELFF. The CDR3 region has the DNA TGCAGTGCAAAGGACCGGGGCCGGGCCGGGGAGCTGTTTTTT.

This clonotype was detected many times. The V call is TRBV13, the J call TRBJ2-1, with a weak D call TRBD2 (6 bases). There are 16 residues in the CDR3. The V end was cut by 5 bases, the J end by 0 bases, with 14 bases between. Germline loops: CDR1 PRHDT, CDR2 FYEKMQ (reference sequence). The DNA for the CDR3 is TGTGCCAGCAGCACGCCGGGACTCGGCTCCTACAATGAGCAGTTCTTC. Protein product: CASSTPGLGSYNEQFF.

This clonotype was observed a few times. The chain is built from TRBV18 and TRBJ2-1; perhaps TRBD2 as D (6 bases). The CDR3 sequence is 19 residues long. Between the trimmed V and J ends, which lost 0 bases and 0 bases, there was a span of 18 bases. From germline, CDR1 is KGHSH and CDR2 LQKENI. CDR3 protein: CASSPPLWRGLSSYNEQFF. CDR3 in DNA: TGTGCCAGCTCACCACCTCTGTGGCGGGGCCTAAGCTCCTACAATGAGCAGTTCTTC.

CDR3 region: CASSFRLAGVDNEQFF. DNA of the CDR3: TGTGCCAGCAGTTTCAGGCTAGCGGGAGTCGACAATGAGCAGTTCTTC. The chain employs TRBV12-3 or TRBV12-4 and TRBJ2-1; TRBD2 aligns across 10 bases. The CDR3 spans 16 residues. Losses at the gene ends were 3 bases for V and 5 bases for J; bases not matched to a gene: 7.

This clonotype came up many times. V and J are TRBV30 and TRBJ1-1; D possibly corresponds to TRBD1 (6 bases). V was pared by 8 bases and J by 0 bases, with 16 bases between. Germline CDR1 reads GTSNPN; CDR2 reads SVGIG (reference sequence). The CDR3 covers 14 residues. This CDR3 reads CAGRQDPMNTEAFF. CDR3 coding DNA: TGTGCCGGGCGACAGGACCCCATGAACACTGAAGCTTTCTTT.

This clonotype was picked up many times. V is TRBV12-3 or TRBV12-4 and J is TRBJ2-1, with TRBD1 identical over 7 bases. Trimming took 6 bases from V and 4 from J; bases not matched to a gene: 3. The CDR3 is 13 residues long. The CDR3 nucleotides read TGTGCCAGCAGGACGACAGGGTACAATGAGCAGTTCTTC. This translates into CASRTTGYNEQFF.

This clonotype appeared many times. The chain uses TRBV28 and TRBJ2-6; the D gene is possibly TRBD1 (6 bases). The CDR3 has 15 amino acids. CDR1 MDHEN and CDR2 SYDVKM come from the germline V gene. Trimming stripped 6 bases from V and 0 bases from J, with 9 bases between. CDR3 bases: TGTGCCAGCAGCTTACAGGGCTCTGGGGCCAACGTCCTGACTTTC. Amino acids: CASSLQGSGANVLTF.

The V and J genes are TRBV9 and TRBJ2-7; 9 bases agree with TRBD1. With 3 bases clipped from V and 6 bases from J, the junction kept 10 bases outside the gene matches. Germline V gives CDR1 SGDLS, CDR2 YYNGEE. The CDR3 spans 15 residues. The CDR3 loop reads CASSDTRTGAGEQYF. The CDR3 DNA follows: TGTGCCAGCAGCGATACCCGGACAGGGGCGGGCGAGCAGTACTTC.

In this sample, this clonotype turned up many times. The chain carries TRBV20-1 and TRBJ2-7, with 11 nucleotides matching TRBD1. The CDR3 extends over 16 amino acids. V shed 0 bases and J 6 bases; nucleotides not matched to a gene: 10. Germline CDR1 is DFQATT and CDR2 is SNEGSKA (reference sequence). CDR3 bases: TGCAGTGCTAGAGATATTGTGAAGGGGACAGGGGGCGAGCAGTACTTC. It codes for CSARDIVKGTGGEQYF.

The V gene is TRBV28, the J gene TRBJ1-3, with unresolved D. Germline CDR1 reads MDHEN; CDR2 reads SYDVKM. The CDR3 sequence is 14 residues long. V lost 3 bases and J 0 bases, leaving 6 bases between the germline ends. CDR3: CASSFSLSGNTIYF. As DNA, the CDR3 is TGTGCCAGCAGTTTTAGTCTCTCTGGAAACACCATATATTTT.

Ten or more counts support this clonotype. This sequence joins TRBV18 and TRBJ1-2; no clear D. This CDR3 is built from 14 residues. Germline-derived CDR1 and CDR2 are KGHSH and LQKENI. V was clipped by 4 bases and J by 2 bases, with 11 bases between them. The CDR3 DNA reads as TGTGCCAGCTCACTGGTGGACGGAAACTATGGCTACACCTTC. Protein product: CASSLVDGNYGYTF.

This clonotype was recorded at least ten times. J is TRBJ2-1 and V is TRBV20-1, with D perhaps TRBD2 (5 bases). The CDR3 is 13 amino acids. Trimming stripped 3 bases from V and 5 bases from J, with 11 bases between. CDR1 and CDR2 from the germline V gene are DFQATT and SNEGSKA (reference sequence). The CDR3 bases are TGCAGTGCTAGTTGGGAGAGCCACAATGAGCAGTTCTTC. Encoded protein: CSASWESHNEQFF.

This clonotype was observed at least ten times. This chain connects TRBV20-1 to TRBJ1-2; maybe TRBD1 (5 bases). Trimming removed 7 bases at V and 8 bases at J, with 17 bases between. This CDR3 is built from 12 residues. Looked up from germline, CDR1 is DFQATT and CDR2 is SNEGSKA (reference sequence). The CDR3 DNA reads TGCAGTGACGGGCAGGGTGGCTGGGGCTACACCTTC. Translated, it gives CSDGQGGWGYTF.

The sample holds many counts of this clonotype. The gene calls are TRBV4-1 and TRBJ1-2; a weak D match, TRBD1 (6 bases). CDR1 is MGHRA, CDR2 YSYEKL, per germline. Trimming left V 4 bases short and J 6 bases short, with 12 bases between. The CDR3 contains 13 residues. CDR3 in DNA: TGCGCCAGCAGCCCGCTCCGGGACAATGGCTACACCTTC. It encodes CASSPLRDNGYTF.

In this sample, this clonotype turned up many times. V usage is TRBV7-2 and J usage is TRBJ2-1; 11 bases align to TRBD2. CDR3 length equals 16 residues. Per the germline V gene, CDR1 is SGHTA and CDR2 is FQGNSA. V shed 5 bases and J 4 bases; nucleotides not matched to a gene: 7. The DNA of the CDR3 is TGTGCCAGCAGCCAACGGACTAGCGGGTGGTACAATGAGCAGTTCTTC. Protein: CASSQRTSGWYNEQFF.

This clonotype was picked up many times. The chain couples TRBV5-1 to TRBJ2-1, with a tentative D call TRBD2 (7 bases). Germline V gene sequence: CDR1 SGHRS, CDR2 YFSETQ. This CDR3 contains 16 residues. Between the trimmed V and J ends, which lost 0 bases and 5 bases, there was a span of 15 bases. The CDR3: CASSLGGGWQDNEQFF. CDR3 nucleotide sequence: TGCGCCAGCAGCTTGGGGGGGGGCTGGCAAGACAATGAGCAGTTCTTC.

The V and J genes are TRBV24-1 and TRBJ2-5; D not resolved. This CDR3 comprises 13 residues. The germline CDR1 and CDR2 sequences are KGHDR and SFDVKD. V dropped 4 bases and J dropped 0 bases, with 5 bases sitting between them. The CDR3 coding sequence is TGTGCCACCAGTGAATACGACCAAGAGACCCAGTACTTC. It yields the protein CATSEYDQETQYF.

This clonotype was seen only a few times. This chain links TRBV4-3 with TRBJ2-7, with D maybe TRBD2 (5 bases). CDR3 length equals 15 residues. Per the germline V gene, CDR1 is LGHNA and CDR2 is YSLEER. The V end lost 0 bases, the J end lost 2 bases, and 11 bases lay between the germline ends. In DNA, the CDR3 is TGCGCCAGCAGCCAAGAAGCCGAGGGAGCCTACGAGCAGTACTTC. It translates to CASSQEAEGAYEQYF.

The rearrangement joins TRBV12-3 or TRBV12-4 to TRBJ2-6; D gene uncertain. The CDR3 runs to 15 residues. Trimming removed 5 bases from V and 2 bases from J, with 10 bases in between. CDR3 protein: CASSRFGTGANVLTF. DNA of the CDR3: TGTGCCAGCAGTAGGTTTGGTACTGGGGCCAACGTCCTGACTTTC.

The sample holds many counts of this clonotype. V gene TRBV28 combines with J gene TRBJ1-1, with D uncertain. Trimming pared 5 bases from V and 1 base from J, leaving 11 bases between. This CDR3 comprises 14 residues. Germline lookup yields CDR1 MDHEN and CDR2 SYDVKM. Here the CDR3 reads CASSPREPNTEAFF. The CDR3 DNA reads as TGTGCCAGCAGTCCTCGGGAGCCGAACACTGAAGCTTTCTTT.

This clonotype was counted many times. The V gene is TRBV28, the J gene TRBJ2-7, with 10 bases that match TRBD1. Trimming cost V 2 bases and J 3 bases; bases outside gene matches: 13. The CDR3 has 18 amino acids. Looked up from germline, CDR1 is MDHEN and CDR2 is SYDVKM. The DNA of the CDR3 is TGTGCCAGCAGTTTAAGGATATTTCGGGGACAGGGGTACTACGAGCAGTACTTC. Protein product: CASSLRIFRGQGYYEQYF.

This clonotype was seen a few times. This chain links TRBV12-3 or TRBV12-4 with TRBJ1-2, with D perhaps matching TRBD1 (5 bases). Trimming took off 1 base at V and 6 bases at J, with 18 bases between the two ends. The CDR3 covers 16 residues. The CDR3 sequence: CASSLGTRDLKDGYTF. Here the CDR3 DNA reads TGTGCCAGCAGTTTAGGAACCAGGGACCTAAAGGATGGCTACACCTTC.

This clonotype was seen only a few times. J is TRBJ2-1 and V is TRBV27, with D hard to call. Trimming removed 2 bases from V and 9 bases from J, with 23 bases in between. Germline assignment: CDR1 MNHEY and CDR2 SMNVEV (reference sequence). The CDR3 extends over 17 amino acids. CDR3 bases: TGTGCCAGCAGTTTAAGACTGCTTGTTAGTAGCCCCGTTGAGCAGTTCTTC. It yields the protein CASSLRLLVSSPVEQFF.